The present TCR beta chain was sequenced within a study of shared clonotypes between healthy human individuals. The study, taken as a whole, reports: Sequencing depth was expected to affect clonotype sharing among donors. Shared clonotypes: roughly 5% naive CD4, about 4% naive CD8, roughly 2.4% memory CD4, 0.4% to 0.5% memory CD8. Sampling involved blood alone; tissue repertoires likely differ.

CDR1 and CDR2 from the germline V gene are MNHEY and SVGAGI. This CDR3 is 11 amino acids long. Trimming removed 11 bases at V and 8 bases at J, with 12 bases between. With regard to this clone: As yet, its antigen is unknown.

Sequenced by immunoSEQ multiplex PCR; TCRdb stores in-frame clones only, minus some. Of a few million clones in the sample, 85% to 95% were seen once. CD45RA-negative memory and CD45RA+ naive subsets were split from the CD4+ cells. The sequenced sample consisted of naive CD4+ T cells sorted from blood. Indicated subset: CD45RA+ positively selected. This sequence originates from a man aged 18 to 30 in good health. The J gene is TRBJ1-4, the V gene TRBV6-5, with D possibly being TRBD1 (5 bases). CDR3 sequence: CASAQGEKLFF. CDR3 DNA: TGTGCCTCGGCTCAGGGAGAAAAACTGTTTTTT.